This TCR beta chain was identified during a study of cytomegalovirus exposure and HLA in healthy donors. Overall study results and limits: Reported results showed that the classifier diagnosed cytomegalovirus status with high specificity and sensitivity. Subsequent analysis of the 95 to 150 validation repertoires found a tendency for first-cohort TCR clusters to co-occur.

TCRdb keeps only in-frame clones here, not all; method: immunoSEQ multiplex PCR. The sample yields around 170,000 clones, more than 70% seen once. With respect to this clone: Its antigen is currently unknown.

Germline V gives CDR1 SGHDT, CDR2 YYEEEE. This CDR3 is built from 13 residues. Trimming cost V 4 bases and J 11 bases; bases outside gene matches: 7. The chain joins TRBV5-6 to TRBJ2-1, with TRBD1 matching over 9 bases. Sequenced input: PBMCs. The TCR sequence derives from a man younger than 35 in good health and CMV-seronegative. In DNA form, the CDR3 reads TGTGCCAGCAGCCTGACAGGGGGGTCCAAGCAGTTCTTC. This gives the protein CASSLTGGSKQFF.